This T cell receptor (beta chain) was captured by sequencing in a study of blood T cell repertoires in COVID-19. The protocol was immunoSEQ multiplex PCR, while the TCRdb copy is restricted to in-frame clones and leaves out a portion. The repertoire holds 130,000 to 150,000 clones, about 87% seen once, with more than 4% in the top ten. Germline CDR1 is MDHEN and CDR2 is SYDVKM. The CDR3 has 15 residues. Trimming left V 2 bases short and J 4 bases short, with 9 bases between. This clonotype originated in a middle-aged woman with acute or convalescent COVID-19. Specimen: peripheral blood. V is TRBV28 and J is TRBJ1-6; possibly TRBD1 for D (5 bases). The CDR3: CASSLLTDYNSPLHF. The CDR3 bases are TGTGCCAGCAGTTTACTGACAGATTATAATTCACCCCTCCACTTT.